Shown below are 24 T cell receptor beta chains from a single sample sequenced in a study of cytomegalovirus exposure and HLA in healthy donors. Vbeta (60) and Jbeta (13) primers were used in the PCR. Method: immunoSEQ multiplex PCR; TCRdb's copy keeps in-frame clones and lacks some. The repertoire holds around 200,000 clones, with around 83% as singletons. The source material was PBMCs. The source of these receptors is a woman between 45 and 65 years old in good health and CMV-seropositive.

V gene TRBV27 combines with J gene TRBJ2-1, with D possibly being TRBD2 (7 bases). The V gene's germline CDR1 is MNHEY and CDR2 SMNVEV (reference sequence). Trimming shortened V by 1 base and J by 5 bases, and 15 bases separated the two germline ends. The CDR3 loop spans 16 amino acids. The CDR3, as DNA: TGTGCCAGCAGTTTATTAGGGGGGGGCCAACACAATGAGCAGTTCTTC. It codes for CASSLLGGGQHNEQFF.

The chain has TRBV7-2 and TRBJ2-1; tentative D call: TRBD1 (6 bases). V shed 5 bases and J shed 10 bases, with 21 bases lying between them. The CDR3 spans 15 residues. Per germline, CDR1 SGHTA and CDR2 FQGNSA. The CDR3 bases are TGTGCCAGCAGCCCAAAACGCCGGACAGAACTCGAGCAGTTCTTC. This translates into CASSPKRRTELEQFF.

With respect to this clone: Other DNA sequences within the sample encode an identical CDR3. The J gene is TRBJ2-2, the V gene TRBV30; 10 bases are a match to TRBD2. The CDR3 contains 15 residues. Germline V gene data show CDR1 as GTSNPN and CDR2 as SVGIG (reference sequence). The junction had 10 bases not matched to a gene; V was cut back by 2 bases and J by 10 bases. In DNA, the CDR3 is TGTGCCTGGAGTCCAAGGACTAGCGGCTCCTTGGAGCTGTTTTTT. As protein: CAWSPRTSGSLELFF.

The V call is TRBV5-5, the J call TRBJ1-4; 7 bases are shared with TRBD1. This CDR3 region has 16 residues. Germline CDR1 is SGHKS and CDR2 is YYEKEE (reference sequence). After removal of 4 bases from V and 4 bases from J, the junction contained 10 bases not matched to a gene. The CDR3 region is CASSGARAGGNEKLFF. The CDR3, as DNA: TGTGCCAGCAGCGGCGCCAGGGCAGGGGGTAATGAAAAACTGTTTTTT.

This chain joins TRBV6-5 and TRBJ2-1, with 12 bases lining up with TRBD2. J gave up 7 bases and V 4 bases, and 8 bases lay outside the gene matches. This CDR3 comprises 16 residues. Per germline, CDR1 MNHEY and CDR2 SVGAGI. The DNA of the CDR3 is TGTGCCAGCAGTTTACTAGCGGGGGGTTCTAAGAATGAGCAGTTCTTC. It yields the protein CASSLLAGGSKNEQFF.

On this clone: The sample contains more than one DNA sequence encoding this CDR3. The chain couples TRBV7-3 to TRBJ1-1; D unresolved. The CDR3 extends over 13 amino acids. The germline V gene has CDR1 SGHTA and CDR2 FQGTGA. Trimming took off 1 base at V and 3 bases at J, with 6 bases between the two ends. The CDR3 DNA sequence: TGTGCCAGCAGCTTAAATCGAGACACTGAAGCTTTCTTT. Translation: CASSLNRDTEAFF.

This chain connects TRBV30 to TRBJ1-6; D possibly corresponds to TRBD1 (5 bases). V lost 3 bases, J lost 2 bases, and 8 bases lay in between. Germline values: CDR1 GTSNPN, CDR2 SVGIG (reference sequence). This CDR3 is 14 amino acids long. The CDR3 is CAWSPTAYNSPLHF. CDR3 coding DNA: TGTGCCTGGAGCCCGACAGCCTATAATTCACCCCTCCACTTT.

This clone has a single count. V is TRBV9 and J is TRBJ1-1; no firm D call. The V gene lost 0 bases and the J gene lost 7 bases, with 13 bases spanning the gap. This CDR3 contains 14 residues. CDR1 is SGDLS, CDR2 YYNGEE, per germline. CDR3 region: CASSVAGQEGEAFF. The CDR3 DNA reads TGTGCCAGCAGCGTAGCGGGCCAGGAGGGTGAAGCTTTCTTT.

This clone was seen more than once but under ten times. In DNA, the CDR3 is TGCGCCAGCAGCCTGTCAGGACAGGGTTTTTCGTACGAGCAGTACTTC. Encoded protein: CASSLSGQGFSYEQYF. V gene TRBV5-1 combines with J gene TRBJ2-7; TRBD1 agrees at 8 bases. The CDR3 is 16 residues long. Germline-derived CDR1 and CDR2 are SGHRS and YFSETQ. The V gene end was trimmed by 4 bases and the J gene end by 4 bases; junction bases not matched to a gene: 13.

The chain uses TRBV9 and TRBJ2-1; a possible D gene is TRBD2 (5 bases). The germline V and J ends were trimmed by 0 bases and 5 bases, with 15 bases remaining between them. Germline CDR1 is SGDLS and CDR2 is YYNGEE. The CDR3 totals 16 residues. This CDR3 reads CASSVARAGLDNEQFF. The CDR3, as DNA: TGTGCCAGCAGCGTAGCTAGAGCCGGACTGGACAATGAGCAGTTCTTC. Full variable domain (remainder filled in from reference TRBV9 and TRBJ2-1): DSGVTQTPKHLITATGQRVTLRCSPRSGDLSVYWYQQSLDQGLQFLIQYYNGEERAKGNILERFSAQQFPDLHSELNLSSLELGDSALYFCASSVARAGLDNEQFFGPGTRLTVL.

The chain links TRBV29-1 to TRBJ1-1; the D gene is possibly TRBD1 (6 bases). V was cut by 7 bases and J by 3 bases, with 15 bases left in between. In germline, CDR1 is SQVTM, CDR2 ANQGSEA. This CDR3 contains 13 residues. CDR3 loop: CSALDRADTEAFF. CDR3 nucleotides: TGCAGCGCCCTGGACAGAGCGGACACTGAAGCTTTCTTT.

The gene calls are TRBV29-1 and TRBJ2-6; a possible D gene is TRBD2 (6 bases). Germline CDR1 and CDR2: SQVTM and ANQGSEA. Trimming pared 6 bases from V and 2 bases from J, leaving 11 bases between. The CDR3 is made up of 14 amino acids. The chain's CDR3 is CSVLRGTGANVLTF. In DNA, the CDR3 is TGCAGCGTGCTCCGGGGGACTGGGGCCAACGTCCTGACTTTC.

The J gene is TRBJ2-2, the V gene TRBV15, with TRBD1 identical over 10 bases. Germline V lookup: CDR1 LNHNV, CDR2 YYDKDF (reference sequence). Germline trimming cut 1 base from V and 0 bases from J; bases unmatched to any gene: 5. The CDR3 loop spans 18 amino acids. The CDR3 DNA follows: TGTGCCACCAGCAGAGGGACAGGGGGATGGTCGAACACCGGGGAGCTGTTTTTT. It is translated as CATSRGTGGWSNTGELFF. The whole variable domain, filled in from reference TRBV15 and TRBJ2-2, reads DAMVIQNPRYQVTQFGKPVTLSCSQTLNHNVMYWYQQKSSQAPKLLFHYYDKDFNNEADTPDNFQSRRPNTSFCFLDIRSPGLGDTAMYLCATSRGTGGWSNTGELFFGEGSRLTVL.

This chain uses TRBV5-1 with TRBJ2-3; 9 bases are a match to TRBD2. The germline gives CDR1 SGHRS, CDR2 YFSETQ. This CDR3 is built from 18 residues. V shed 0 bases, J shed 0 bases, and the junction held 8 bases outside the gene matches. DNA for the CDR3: TGCGCCAGCAGCTTGGGGCTAGCGGGGCGCACTAGCACAGATACGCAGTATTTT. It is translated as CASSLGLAGRTSTDTQYF. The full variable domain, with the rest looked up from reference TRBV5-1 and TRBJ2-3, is KAGVTQTPRYLIKTRGQQVTLSCSPISGHRSVSWYQQTPGQGLQFLFEYFSETQRNKGNFPGRFSGRQFSNSRSEMNVSTLELGDSALYLCASSLGLAGRTSTDTQYFGPGTRLTVL.

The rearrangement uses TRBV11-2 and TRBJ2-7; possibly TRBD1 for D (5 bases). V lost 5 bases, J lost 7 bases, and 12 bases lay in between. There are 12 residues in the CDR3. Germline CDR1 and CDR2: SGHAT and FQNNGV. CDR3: CASSQNQGEQYF. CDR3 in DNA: TGTGCCAGCAGCCAAAATCAGGGAGAGCAGTACTTC.

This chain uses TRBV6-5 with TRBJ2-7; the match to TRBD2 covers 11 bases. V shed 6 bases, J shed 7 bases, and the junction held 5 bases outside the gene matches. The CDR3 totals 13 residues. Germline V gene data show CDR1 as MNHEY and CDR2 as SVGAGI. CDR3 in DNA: TGTGCCAGCAGATACGGACTAGCGGGTGAGCAGTACTTC. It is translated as CASRYGLAGEQYF.

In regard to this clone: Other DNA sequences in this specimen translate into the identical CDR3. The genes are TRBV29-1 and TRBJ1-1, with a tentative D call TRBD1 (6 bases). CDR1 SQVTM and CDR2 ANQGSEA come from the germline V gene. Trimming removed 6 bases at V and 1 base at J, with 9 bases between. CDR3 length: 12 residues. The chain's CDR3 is CSVLTGNTEAFF. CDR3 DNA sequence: TGCAGCGTACTGACAGGGAACACTGAAGCTTTCTTT.

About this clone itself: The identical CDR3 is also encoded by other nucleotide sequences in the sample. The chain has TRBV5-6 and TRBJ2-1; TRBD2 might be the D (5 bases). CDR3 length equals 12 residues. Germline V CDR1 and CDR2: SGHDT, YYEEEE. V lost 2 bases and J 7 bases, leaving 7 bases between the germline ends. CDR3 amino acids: CASSLPGNEQFF. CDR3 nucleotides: TGTGCCAGCAGCTTACCGGGGAATGAGCAGTTCTTC.

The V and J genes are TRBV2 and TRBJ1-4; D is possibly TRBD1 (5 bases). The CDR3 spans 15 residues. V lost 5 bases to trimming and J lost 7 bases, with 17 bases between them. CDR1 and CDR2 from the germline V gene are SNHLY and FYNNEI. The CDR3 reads CASSLQGLPSEKLFF. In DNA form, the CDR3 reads TGTGCCAGCAGTTTGCAGGGCCTACCTAGTGAAAAACTGTTTTTT.

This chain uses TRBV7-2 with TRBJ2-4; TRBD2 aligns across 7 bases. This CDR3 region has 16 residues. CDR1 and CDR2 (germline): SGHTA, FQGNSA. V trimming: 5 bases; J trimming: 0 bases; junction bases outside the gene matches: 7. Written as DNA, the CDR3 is TGTGCCAGCAGCCCCGGAGGGAGGGAAGCCAAAAACATTCAGTACTTC. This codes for CASSPGGREAKNIQYF. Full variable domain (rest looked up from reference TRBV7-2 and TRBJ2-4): GAGVSQSPSNKVTEKGKDVELRCDPISGHTALYWYRQSLGQGLEFLIYFQGNSAPDKSGLPSDRFSAERTGGSVSTLTIQRTQQEDSAVYLCASSPGGREAKNIQYFGAGTRLSVL.

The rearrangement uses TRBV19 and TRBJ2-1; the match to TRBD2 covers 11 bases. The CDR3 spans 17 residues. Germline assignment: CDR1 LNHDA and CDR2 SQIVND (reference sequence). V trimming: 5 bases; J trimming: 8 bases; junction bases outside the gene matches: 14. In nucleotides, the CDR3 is TGTGCCAGTAGTCCCCGAATACTTAGCGGGGGGGGTCATGAGCAGTTCTTC. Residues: CASSPRILSGGGHEQFF. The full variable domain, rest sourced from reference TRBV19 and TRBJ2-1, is DGGITQSPKYLFRKEGQNVTLSCEQNLNHDAMYWYRQDPGQGLRLIYYSQIVNDFQKGDIAEGYSVSREKKESFPLTVTSAQKNPTAFYLCASSPRILSGGGHEQFFGPGTRLTVL.

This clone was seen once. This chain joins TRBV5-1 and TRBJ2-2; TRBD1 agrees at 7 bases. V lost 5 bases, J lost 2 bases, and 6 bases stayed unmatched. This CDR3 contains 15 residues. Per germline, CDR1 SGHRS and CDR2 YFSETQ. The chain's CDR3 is CASRPGQLNTGELFF. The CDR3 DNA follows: TGCGCCAGCAGACCGGGACAGTTAAACACCGGGGAGCTGTTTTTT.

The CDR3 loop reads CASSLYAGMNTEAFF. The DNA of the CDR3 is TGTGCCAGCAGTTTATATGCAGGTATGAACACTGAAGCTTTCTTT. This chain joins TRBV27 and TRBJ1-1; D not certain. The CDR3 loop spans 15 amino acids. V was clipped by 1 base and J by 0 bases, with 9 bases between them. The germline CDR1 and CDR2 sequences are MNHEY and SMNVEV (reference sequence).

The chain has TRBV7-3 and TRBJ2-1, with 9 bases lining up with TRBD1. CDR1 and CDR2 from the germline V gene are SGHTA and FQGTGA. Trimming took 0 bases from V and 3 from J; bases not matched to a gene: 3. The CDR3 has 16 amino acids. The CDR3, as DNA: TGTGCCAGCAGCTTAACCGGACAGGGGTTCTACAATGAGCAGTTCTTC. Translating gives CASSLTGQGFYNEQFF.